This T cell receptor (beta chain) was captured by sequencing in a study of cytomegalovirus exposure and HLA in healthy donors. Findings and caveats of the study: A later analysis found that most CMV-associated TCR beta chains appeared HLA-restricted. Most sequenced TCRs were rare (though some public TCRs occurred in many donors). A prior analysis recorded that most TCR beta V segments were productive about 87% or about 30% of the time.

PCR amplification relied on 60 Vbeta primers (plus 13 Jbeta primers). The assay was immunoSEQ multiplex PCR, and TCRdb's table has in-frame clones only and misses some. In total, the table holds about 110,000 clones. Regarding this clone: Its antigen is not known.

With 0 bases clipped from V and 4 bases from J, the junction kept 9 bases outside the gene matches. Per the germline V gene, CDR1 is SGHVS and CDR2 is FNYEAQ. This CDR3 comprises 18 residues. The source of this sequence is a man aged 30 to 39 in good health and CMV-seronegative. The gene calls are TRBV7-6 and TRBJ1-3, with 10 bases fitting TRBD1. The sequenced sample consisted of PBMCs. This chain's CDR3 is CASSLASGTGVGGNTIYF. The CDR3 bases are TGTGCCAGCAGCTTAGCTTCGGGGACAGGGGTCGGCGGAAACACCATATATTTT.